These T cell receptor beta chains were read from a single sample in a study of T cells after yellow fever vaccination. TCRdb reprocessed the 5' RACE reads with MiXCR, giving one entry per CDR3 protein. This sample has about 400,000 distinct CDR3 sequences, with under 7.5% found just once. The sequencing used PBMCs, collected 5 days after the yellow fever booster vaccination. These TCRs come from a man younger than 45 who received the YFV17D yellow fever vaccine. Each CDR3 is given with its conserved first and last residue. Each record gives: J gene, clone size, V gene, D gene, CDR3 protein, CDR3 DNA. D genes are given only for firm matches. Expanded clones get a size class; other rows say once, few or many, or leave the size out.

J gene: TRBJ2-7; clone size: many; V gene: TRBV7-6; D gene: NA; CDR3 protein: CASSDREYYEQYF; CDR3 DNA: TGTGCCAGCAGCGACCGGGAGTACTACGAGCAGTACTTC
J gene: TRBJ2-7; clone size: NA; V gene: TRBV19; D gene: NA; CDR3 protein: CASSIRGVSYEQYF; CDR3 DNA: TGTGCCAGTAGTATCAGGGGCGTCTCCTACGAGCAGTACTTC
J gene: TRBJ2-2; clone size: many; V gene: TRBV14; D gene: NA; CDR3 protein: CASSQARGNTGELFF; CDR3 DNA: TGTGCCAGCAGCCAAGCCCGGGGTAACACCGGGGAGCTGTTTTTT
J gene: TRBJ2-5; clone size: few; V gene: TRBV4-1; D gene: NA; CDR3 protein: CASSQATPAAGLGSLYQETQYF; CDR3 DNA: TGCGCCAGCAGCCAAGCGACCCCCGCGGCAGGACTGGGCTCTCTGTACCAAGAGACCCAGTACTTC
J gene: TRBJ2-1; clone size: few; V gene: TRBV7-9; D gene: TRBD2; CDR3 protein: CASTRGRVGNEQFF; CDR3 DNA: TGTGCCAGCACGCGGGGGAGGGTGGGGAATGAGCAGTTCTTC
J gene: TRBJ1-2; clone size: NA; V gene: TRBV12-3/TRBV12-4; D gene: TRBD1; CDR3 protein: CASSLQGLGYTF; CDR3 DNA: TGTGCCAGCAGCCTACAGGGGCTGGGCTACACCTTC
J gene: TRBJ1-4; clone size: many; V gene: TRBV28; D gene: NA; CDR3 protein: CASRGTTNEKLFF; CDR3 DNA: TGTGCCAGCAGAGGGACAACTAATGAAAAACTGTTTTTT
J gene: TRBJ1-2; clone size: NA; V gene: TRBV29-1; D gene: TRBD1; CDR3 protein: CSTVTGAGYTF; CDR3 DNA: TGCAGCACCGTCACAGGGGCTGGCTACACCTTC
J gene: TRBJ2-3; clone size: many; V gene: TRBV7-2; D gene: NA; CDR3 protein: CASSSQGIGAQYF; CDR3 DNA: TGTGCCAGCAGCTCCCAAGGGATAGGGGCGCAGTATTTT
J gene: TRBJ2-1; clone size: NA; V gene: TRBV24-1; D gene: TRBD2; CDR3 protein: CATSDPAGSGRRNEQFF; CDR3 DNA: TGTGCCACCAGTGACCCCGCGGGGAGCGGGAGAAGGAATGAGCAGTTCTTC
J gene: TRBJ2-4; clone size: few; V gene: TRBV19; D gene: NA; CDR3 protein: CASSIPSTEGLAKNIQYF; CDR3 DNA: TGTGCCAGTAGTATCCCCTCGACAGAAGGACTAGCCAAAAACATTCAGTACTTC
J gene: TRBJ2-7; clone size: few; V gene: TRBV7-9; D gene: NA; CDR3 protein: CASLVFPGDEQYF; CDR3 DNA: TGTGCCAGTTTGGTCTTTCCGGGCGACGAGCAGTACTTC
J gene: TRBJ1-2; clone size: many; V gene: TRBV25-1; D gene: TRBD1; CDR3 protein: CASKGQGSFNYGYTF; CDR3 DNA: TGTGCCAGCAAGGGACAGGGGAGCTTTAACTATGGCTACACCTTC
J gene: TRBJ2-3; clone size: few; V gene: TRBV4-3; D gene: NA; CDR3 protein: CASSLQIGDTQYF; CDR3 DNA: TGCGCCAGCAGCCTCCAAATCGGCGATACGCAGTATTTT
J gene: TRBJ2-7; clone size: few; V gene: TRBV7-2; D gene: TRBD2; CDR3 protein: CASSRGLAGPYEQYF; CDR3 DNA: TGTGCCAGCAGCCGGGGACTAGCGGGGCCCTACGAGCAGTACTTC
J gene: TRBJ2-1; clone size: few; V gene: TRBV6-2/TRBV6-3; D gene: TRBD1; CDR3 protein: CASGGRYRGYNEQFF; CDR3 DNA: TGTGCCAGCGGCGGCCGATACAGGGGGTACAATGAGCAGTTCTTC
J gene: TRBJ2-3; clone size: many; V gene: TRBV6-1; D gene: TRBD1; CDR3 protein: CASTQPGQGLRTQYF; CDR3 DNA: TGTGCCAGCACCCAACCGGGACAGGGCCTAAGAACGCAGTATTTT
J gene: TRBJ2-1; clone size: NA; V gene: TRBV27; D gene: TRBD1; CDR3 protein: CASSYAGGARNEQFF; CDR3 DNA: TGTGCCAGCAGTTACGCAGGGGGCGCGCGGAATGAGCAGTTCTTC
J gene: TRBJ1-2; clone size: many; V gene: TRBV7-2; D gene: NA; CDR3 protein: CASSFISGAYGYTF; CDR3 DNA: TGTGCCAGCAGCTTCATCAGTGGGGCCTATGGCTACACCTTC
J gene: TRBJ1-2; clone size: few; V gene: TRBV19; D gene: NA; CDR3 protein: CASSLAGFYGYTF; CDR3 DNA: TGTGCCAGTTCACTGGCGGGGTTTTATGGCTACACCTTC
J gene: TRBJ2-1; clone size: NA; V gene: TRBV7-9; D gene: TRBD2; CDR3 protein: CASSPAGVVNNELFF; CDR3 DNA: TGTGCCAGCAGTCCAGCGGGAGTCGTCAACAATGAGCTGTTCTTC
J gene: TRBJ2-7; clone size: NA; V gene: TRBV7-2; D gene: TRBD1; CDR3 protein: CASSPPNRGSYEQYF; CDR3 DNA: TGTGCCAGCAGCCCCCCGAACAGGGGATCCTACGAGCAGTACTTC
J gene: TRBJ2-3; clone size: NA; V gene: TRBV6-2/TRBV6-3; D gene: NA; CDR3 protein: CASRPSGPGDTQYF; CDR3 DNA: TGTGCCAGCAGACCTTCGGGTCCCGGAGATACGCAGTATTTT
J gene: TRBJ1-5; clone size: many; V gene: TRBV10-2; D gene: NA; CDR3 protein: CASSVPGNQPQHF; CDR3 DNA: TGCGCCAGCAGTGTACCCGGGAATCAGCCCCAGCATTTT
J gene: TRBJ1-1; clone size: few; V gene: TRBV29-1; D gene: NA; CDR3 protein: CSDGVNTEAFF; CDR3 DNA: TGCAGCGACGGAGTGAACACTGAAGCTTTCTTT
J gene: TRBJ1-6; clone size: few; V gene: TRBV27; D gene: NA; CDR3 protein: CASSLQDVYNSPLHF; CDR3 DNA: TGTGCCAGCAGTTTACAGGATGTCTATAATTCACCCCTCCACTTT
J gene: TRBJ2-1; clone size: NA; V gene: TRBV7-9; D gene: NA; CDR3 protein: CASSLEGIEQFF; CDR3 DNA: TGTGCCAGCAGCTTAGAAGGGATTGAGCAGTTCTTC
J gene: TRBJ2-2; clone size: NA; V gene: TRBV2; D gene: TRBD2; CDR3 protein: CASSDTGLVSGELFF; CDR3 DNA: TGTGCCAGCAGTGACACCGGACTAGTATCGGGGGAGCTGTTTTTT
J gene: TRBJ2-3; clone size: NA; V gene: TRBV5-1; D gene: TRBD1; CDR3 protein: CASSLALTGATDTQYF; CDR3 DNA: TGCGCCAGCAGCTTGGCCCTGACAGGGGCTACAGATACGCAGTATTTT
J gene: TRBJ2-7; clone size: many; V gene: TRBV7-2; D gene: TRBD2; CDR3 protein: CASSLVLAGGPGEQYF; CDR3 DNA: TGTGCCAGCAGCTTAGTCCTAGCGGGAGGGCCAGGGGAGCAGTACTTC
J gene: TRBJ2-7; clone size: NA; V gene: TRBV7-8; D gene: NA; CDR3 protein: CASSTTSYEQYF; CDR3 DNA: TGTGCCAGCAGCACGACTAGCTACGAGCAGTACTTC
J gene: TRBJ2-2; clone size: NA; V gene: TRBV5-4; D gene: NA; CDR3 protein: CASSLGTRNTGELFF; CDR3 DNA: TGTGCCAGCAGCTTGGGGACAAGAAACACCGGGGAGCTGTTTTTT
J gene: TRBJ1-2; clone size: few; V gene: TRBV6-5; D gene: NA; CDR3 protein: CASKRGFYGYTF; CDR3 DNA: TGTGCCAGCAAGCGGGGGTTCTATGGCTACACCTTC
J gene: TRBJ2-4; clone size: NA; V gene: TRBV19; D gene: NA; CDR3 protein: CASSTQLAKNIQYF; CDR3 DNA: TGTGCCAGTAGTACCCAGCTAGCCAAAAACATTCAGTACTTC
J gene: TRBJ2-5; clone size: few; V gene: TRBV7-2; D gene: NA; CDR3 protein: CASSPLTRGLRETQYF; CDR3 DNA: TGTGCCAGCAGCCCTCTAACCCGGGGGTTGCGAGAGACCCAGTACTTC
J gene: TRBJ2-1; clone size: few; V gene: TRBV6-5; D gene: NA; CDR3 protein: CASSSTSNNEQFF; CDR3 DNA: TGTGCCAGCAGTTCAACCAGTAACAATGAGCAGTTCTTC
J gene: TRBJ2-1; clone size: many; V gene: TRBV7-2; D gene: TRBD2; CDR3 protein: CAESGGRTYNEQFF; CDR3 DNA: TGTGCAGAAAGTGGCGGGAGGACCTACAATGAGCAGTTCTTC
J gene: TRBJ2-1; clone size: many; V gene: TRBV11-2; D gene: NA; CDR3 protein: CASSSYDEQFF; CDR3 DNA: TGTGCCAGCAGCTCTTACGATGAGCAGTTCTTC
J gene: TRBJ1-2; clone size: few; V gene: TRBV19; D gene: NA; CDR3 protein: CASSILTGTYNRYGYTF; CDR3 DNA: TGTGCCAGTAGTATATTAACAGGAACATACAATCGCTATGGCTACACCTTC
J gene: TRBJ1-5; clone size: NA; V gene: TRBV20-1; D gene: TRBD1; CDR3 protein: CSAAPRGTSNQPQHF; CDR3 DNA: TGCAGTGCAGCACCCAGGGGGACTAGCAATCAGCCCCAGCATTTT
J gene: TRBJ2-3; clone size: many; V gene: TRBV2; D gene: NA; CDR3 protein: CASRRTSTDTQYF; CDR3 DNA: TGTGCCAGCCGCCGGACTAGCACAGATACGCAGTATTTT
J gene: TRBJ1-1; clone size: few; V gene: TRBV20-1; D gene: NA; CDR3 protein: CSASNTPMNTEAFF; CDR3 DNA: TGCAGTGCTAGCAACACGCCCATGAACACTGAAGCTTTCTTT
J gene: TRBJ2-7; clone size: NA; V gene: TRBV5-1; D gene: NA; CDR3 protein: CASSLESAWEQYF; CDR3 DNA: TGCGCCAGCAGCTTGGAGTCGGCCTGGGAGCAGTACTTC
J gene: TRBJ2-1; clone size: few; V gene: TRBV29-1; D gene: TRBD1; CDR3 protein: CSVESPGQGMHEQFF; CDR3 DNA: TGCAGCGTTGAATCCCCGGGACAGGGGATGCATGAGCAGTTCTTC
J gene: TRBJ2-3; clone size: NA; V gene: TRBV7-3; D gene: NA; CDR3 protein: CASSLDYQTDTQYF; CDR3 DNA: TGTGCCAGCAGCTTAGATTATCAAACAGATACGCAGTATTTT
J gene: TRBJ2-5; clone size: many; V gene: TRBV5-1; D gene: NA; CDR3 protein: CASSLVGNQEETQYF; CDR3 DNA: TGCGCCAGCAGCTTGGTGGGGAACCAGGAGGAGACCCAGTACTTC
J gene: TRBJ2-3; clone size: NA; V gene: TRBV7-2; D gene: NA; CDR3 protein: CASSLGVGADTQYF; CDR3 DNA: TGTGCCAGCAGCTTAGGAGTGGGGGCAGATACGCAGTATTTT